The clone carrying this TCR beta chain has at least ten counts. Its antigen is undetermined. The data were taken from a study of neurological immune-mediated disorders. Study-wide points: The greatest TCR clonal expansion appeared in HTLV-1-associated myelopathy and the smallest, falling below healthy controls, in multiple sclerosis. Subjects shared no identical expanded-clone CDR3 amino acid sequences, suggesting private TCR-beta repertoires in all groups.

Each TCR transcript was tagged with a 10-nucleotide random UMI during 5'RACE. TCRdb ran MiXCR on the 5' RACE reads and lists one entry per CDR3 protein. The sample gives about 95,000 distinct CDR3 sequences, around 3.3% of which show up once; about 6% is in the top ten. The CDR3 covers 12 residues. Germline V CDR1 and CDR2: SGHRS, YFSETQ. The V and J ends lost 4 bases and 6 bases respectively, with 10 bases between them. Source material was 2 million unsorted PBMCs, stored at -80 °C in RNAlater. The clonotype was recovered from a woman aged 18 to 35 with multiple sclerosis. The V gene is TRBV5-1, the J gene TRBJ1-1; D perhaps matches TRBD1 (5 bases). The sequenced sample was PBMCs. This CDR3 reads CASSADSPEAFF. The CDR3 bases are TGCGCCAGCAGCGCCGACAGCCCTGAAGCTTTCTTT. Based on the CDR3 plus reference TRBV5-1 and TRBJ1-1, the full variable domain is KAGVTQTPRYLIKTRGQQVTLSCSPISGHRSVSWYQQTPGQGLQFLFEYFSETQRNKGNFPGRFSGRQFSNSRSEMNVSTLELGDSALYLCASSADSPEAFFGQGTRLTVV.